The 26 T cell receptor beta chains reported below all come from one sample, sequenced in a study of neurological immune-mediated disorders (dated by TCRdb to between 2018 and 2020). Library prep was done by 5' RACE. The instrument was an Illumina HiSeq 2500. TCRdb itself trimmed the public reads at Q25 with fastp, ran MiXCR and retained productive beta chains. Every entry covers one CDR3 protein and lists the most common genes and DNA from its rows. This sample comprises approximately 40,000 distinct CDR3 sequences, more than 4.5% of them detected only once. Together, the top ten hold about 9% of the sample. Sequenced input: CD4+ T cells from blood. These receptors were obtained from a man between 18 and 29 years old in good health.

In its sample, this clonotype ranks as medium-sized. J is TRBJ2-7 and V is TRBV5-1; 9 bases are shared with TRBD1. The CDR3 sequence is 14 residues long. J gave up 3 bases and V 4 bases, and 5 bases lay outside the gene matches. The V gene's germline CDR1 is SGHRS and CDR2 YFSETQ. Here the CDR3 DNA reads TGCGCCAGCAGCCCGGGGACAGGGCTCTACGAGCAGTACTTC. It codes for CASSPGTGLYEQYF.

This clonotype was picked up many times. The chain uses TRBV10-3 and TRBJ2-3; 7 bases fit TRBD1. The CDR3 contains 13 residues. Trimming cost V 11 bases and J 5 bases; bases outside gene matches: 10. CDR1 and CDR2 from the germline V gene are ENHRY and SYGVKD. Here the CDR3 DNA reads TGTGCCGTCAAACAGGGGCCCCAAGATACGCAGTATTTT. Translated: CAVKQGPQDTQYF.

This clonotype occurred many times. V gene TRBV29-1 combines with J gene TRBJ2-7; 11 bases are a match to TRBD1. Germline CDR1 SQVTM, CDR2 ANQGSEA. This CDR3 spans 13 amino acids. Losses at the gene ends were 7 bases for V and 3 bases for J; bases not matched to a gene: 5. The DNA of the CDR3 is TGCAGCGCTGGGGGGACAGGGGGCTACGAGCAGTACTTC. Encoded protein: CSAGGTGGYEQYF.

This clonotype was counted many times. The rearrangement uses TRBV10-3 and TRBJ1-3, with D unclear. Germline assignment: CDR1 ENHRY and CDR2 SYGVKD. This CDR3 spans 15 amino acids. Trimming stripped 4 bases from V and 2 bases from J, with 12 bases between. The CDR3 is CAISAVTRTGNTIYF. CDR3 DNA sequence: TGTGCCATCAGTGCAGTGACCAGGACTGGAAACACCATATATTTT.

Many counts were recorded for this clonotype. V usage is TRBV20-1 and J usage is TRBJ2-1, with D perhaps given as TRBD1 or TRBD2 (5 bases each). V was trimmed by 6 bases and J by 5 bases, leaving 20 bases between them. This CDR3 has 15 amino acids. CDR1 and CDR2 from the germline V gene are DFQATT and SNEGSKA (reference sequence). CDR3 nucleotide sequence: TGCAGTGCCACCACCGGGACCGCGTCCGACAATGAGCAGTTCTTC. It translates to CSATTGTASDNEQFF.

At least ten counts were recorded for this clonotype. The genes are TRBV19 and TRBJ2-5; 8 nucleotides align to TRBD2. Germline trimming cut 3 bases from V and 5 bases from J; bases unmatched to any gene: 8. Germline lookup yields CDR1 LNHDA and CDR2 SQIVND (reference sequence). The CDR3 sequence is 15 residues long. CDR3 DNA sequence: TGTGCCAGTAGTATTTTCGGGGGGGCCAGGGAGACCCAGTACTTC. Its protein is CASSIFGGARETQYF.

This clonotype was counted at least ten times. The rearrangement joins TRBV5-1 to TRBJ2-5, with D tentatively TRBD1 (6 bases). The germline CDR1 and CDR2 sequences are SGHRS and YFSETQ. Trimming stripped 0 bases from V and 3 bases from J, with 21 bases between. CDR3 length equals 18 residues. CDR3 sequence: CASSLGPYRVALEETQYF. CDR3 DNA: TGCGCCAGCAGCTTGGGCCCGTACAGGGTCGCCCTGGAAGAGACCCAGTACTTC.

In this sample, this clonotype turned up many times. This rearrangement joins TRBV19 to TRBJ2-3; D gene unclear. V was clipped by 7 bases and J by 7 bases, with 12 bases between them. The length of the CDR3 is 12 residues. Per germline, CDR1 LNHDA and CDR2 SQIVND (reference sequence). The CDR3 here is CASMGYSNTQYF. The CDR3 nucleotides read TGTGCCAGTATGGGTTATAGCAATACGCAGTATTTT.

The sample holds many counts of this clonotype. This chain connects TRBV18 to TRBJ2-1; a possible D gene is TRBD2 (5 bases). Germline loops: CDR1 KGHSH, CDR2 LQKENI. Trimming took off 2 bases at V and 5 bases at J, with 10 bases between the two ends. The CDR3 contains 14 residues. The CDR3 sequence is CASSPGLDNNEQFF. In DNA form, the CDR3 reads TGTGCCAGCTCACCAGGACTGGATAACAATGAGCAGTTCTTC.

Ten or more counts support this clonotype. V gene TRBV3-1 combines with J gene TRBJ2-7, with D hard to call. V was shortened by 5 bases and J by 2 bases, with 7 bases between the two germline ends. There are 12 residues in the CDR3. Germline loops: CDR1 LGHDT, CDR2 YNNKEL (reference sequence). CDR3 bases: TGTGCCAGCAGCGTGGGGACCTACGAGCAGTACTTC. Protein: CASSVGTYEQYF.

This clonotype occurred many times. A read error may be the cause here, since a much bigger clone is one base away. The chain is built from TRBV6-5 and TRBJ2-7; D is tentatively TRBD1 or TRBD2 (5 bases each). Germline assignment: CDR1 MNHEY and CDR2 SVGAGI. This CDR3 has 14 residues. The CDR3 region is CSVGRDGASYEQYF. CDR3 DNA: TGTTCCGTGGGACGGGACGGGGCCTCCTACGAGCAGTACTTC.

This clonotype was counted many times. The chain couples TRBV6-6 to TRBJ1-1; D not resolved. Trimming stripped 5 bases from V and 7 bases from J, with 8 bases between. The CDR3 is made up of 11 amino acids. Germline V lookup: CDR1 MNHNY, CDR2 SVGAGI (reference sequence). CDR3 sequence (DNA): TGTGCCAGCAGTGCAAGGGATGAAGCTTTCTTT. Its protein product is CASSARDEAFF.

The table lists this clonotype with many counts. The gene calls are TRBV6-5 and TRBJ2-2, with D maybe TRBD1 (6 bases). Germline V CDR1 and CDR2: MNHEY, SVGAGI. The CDR3 is 15 residues long. Trimming took 5 bases from V and 7 from J, leaving 17 bases between them. CDR3 bases: TGTGCCAGCAGTGATATTACAGGGTTTGGCGGGGAGCTGTTTTTT. This translates into CASSDITGFGGELFF.

This clonotype has at least ten counts. The V and J genes are TRBV6-1 and TRBJ2-7, with 9 nucleotides matching TRBD1. V was clipped by 3 bases and J by 4 bases; unmatched bases: 10. From germline, CDR1 is MNHNS and CDR2 SASEGT. The CDR3 is made up of 16 amino acids. CDR3 nucleotides: TGTGCCAGCAGTGAGACCGGGACAGGGACCCCATACGAGCAGTACTTC. This codes for CASSETGTGTPYEQYF.

This clonotype was observed at least ten times. The genes are TRBV6-2 or TRBV6-3 and TRBJ2-7; a weak D match, TRBD1 (6 bases). V was trimmed by 2 bases and J by 4 bases, leaving 9 bases between them. The germline V gene encodes CDR1 MNHEY and CDR2 SVGEGT. This CDR3 spans 13 amino acids. The CDR3 DNA reads TGTGCCAGCAGTTACGGAGGACAGTACGAGCAGTACTTC. Residues: CASSYGGQYEQYF.

Ten or more counts support this clonotype. The chain links TRBV5-1 to TRBJ2-3; TRBD1 matches 12 bases. Trimming cost V 5 bases and J 5 bases; bases outside gene matches: 6. The CDR3 covers 15 residues. Germline assignment: CDR1 SGHRS and CDR2 YFSETQ. CDR3 sequence reads: CASRVGQGAQDTQYF. The CDR3 bases are TGCGCCAGCAGGGTGGGACAGGGGGCGCAAGATACGCAGTATTTT.

This clonotype was recorded many times. This chain uses TRBV18 with TRBJ2-5, with TRBD1 matching over 7 bases. After removal of 0 bases from V and 5 bases from J, the junction contained 15 bases not matched to a gene. CDR3 length: 18 amino acids. Per germline, CDR1 KGHSH and CDR2 LQKENI. The CDR3 DNA sequence: TGTGCCAGCTCACCACCGATTACTATGTACAGGGGAGCGGAGACCCAGTACTTC. Residues: CASSPPITMYRGAETQYF.

This clonotype has a handful of counts. This chain connects TRBV12-3 or TRBV12-4 to TRBJ1-4; no clear D. Trimming took off 3 bases at V and 8 bases at J, with 13 bases between the two ends. The CDR3 covers 14 residues. In nucleotides, the CDR3 is TGTGCCAGCAGTTTCCTGCAATCACGGGAAAAACTGTTTTTT. Its protein product is CASSFLQSREKLFF.

This clonotype showed up many times. CDR3 sequence reads: CASSRGRNTQYF. As DNA, the CDR3 is TGCGCCAGCAGCCGGGGGAGGAATACGCAGTATTTT. The chain joins TRBV5-1 to TRBJ2-3; D might be TRBD2 (6 bases). Germline V gene lookup returns CDR1 SGHRS and CDR2 YFSETQ. The V gene lost 4 bases and the J gene lost 7 bases, with 10 bases spanning the gap. This CDR3 comprises 12 residues.

This clonotype has ten or more counts. This rearrangement joins TRBV5-1 to TRBJ2-3; D is perhaps TRBD1 or TRBD2 (5 bases each). The V gene lost 2 bases and the J gene lost 1 base, with 14 bases spanning the gap. Per germline, CDR1 SGHRS and CDR2 YFSETQ. The CDR3 sequence is 16 residues long. Written as DNA, the CDR3 is TGCGCCAGCAGCTTAAAACGGGACGGACGCACAGATACGCAGTATTTT. Translating gives CASSLKRDGRTDTQYF.

The chain joins TRBV10-2 to TRBJ2-1; 9 bases align to TRBD2. J lost 7 bases, V lost 6 bases, and 4 bases had no gene match. This CDR3 is 13 amino acids long. Germline V gives CDR1 WSHSY, CDR2 SAAADI. CDR3 sequence (DNA): TGCGCCAGCAGGGGACTAGCTTTAAATGAGCAGTTCTTC. It codes for CASRGLALNEQFF.

This clonotype appeared many times. This sequence joins TRBV12-3 or TRBV12-4 and TRBJ2-2, with TRBD1 matching over 8 bases. The junction had 7 bases not matched to a gene; V was cut back by 2 bases and J by 5 bases. The CDR3 runs to 16 residues. This CDR3 is CASSLIQGATTGELFF. The CDR3 region has the DNA TGTGCCAGCAGTTTAATCCAGGGGGCTACTACCGGGGAGCTGTTTTTT.

Ten or more counts support this clonotype. The rearrangement uses TRBV15 and TRBJ1-2, with a possible D match to TRBD1 (6 bases). V lost 3 bases to trimming and J lost 7 bases, with 18 bases between them. In germline, CDR1 is LNHNV, CDR2 YYDKDF (reference sequence). The CDR3 runs to 15 residues. As DNA, the CDR3 is TGTGCCACCAGCAGGGGACAAGGAGGAGTAATTGGCTACACCTTC. The encoded protein is CATSRGQGGVIGYTF.

This clonotype was seen repeatedly, ten times or more. J is TRBJ2-3 and V is TRBV7-2; the D gene is possibly TRBD2 (5 bases). CDR1 is SGHTA and CDR2 is FQGNSA in the germline V gene. The length of the CDR3 is 17 residues. Trimming shortened V by 5 bases and J by 5 bases, and 23 bases separated the two germline ends. The CDR3: CASSPERTYSIGDTQYF. The CDR3 DNA reads as TGTGCCAGCAGCCCGGAGCGGACCTATAGCATAGGAGATACGCAGTATTTT.

This clonotype was counted ten times or more. The CDR3 loop is CASRRAGEKLFF. In DNA, the CDR3 is TGTGCCAGCAGGAGGGCGGGGGAAAAACTGTTTTTT. The chain carries TRBV7-9 and TRBJ1-4; D is undetermined. Germline V CDR1 and CDR2: SEHNR, FQNEAQ (reference sequence). V shed 6 bases and J shed 8 bases, with 10 bases lying between them. The CDR3 extends over 12 amino acids.

This clonotype was observed at least ten times. V usage is TRBV3-1 and J usage is TRBJ1-1, with 7 bases identical to TRBD1. CDR3 length: 15 residues. Germline-derived CDR1 and CDR2 are LGHDT and YNNKEL (reference sequence). The V gene end was trimmed by 4 bases and the J gene end by 1 base; junction bases not matched to a gene: 6. The CDR3 protein is CASSPWDRRNTEAFF. As DNA, the CDR3 is TGTGCCAGCAGCCCTTGGGACAGAAGGAACACTGAAGCTTTCTTT.